This T cell receptor (beta chain) is from a study of blood T cell repertoires in COVID-19. Study background: Both acute and convalescent COVID-19 samples were obtained from the United States, Italy and Spain. Nucleic acid was either cDNA or gDNA, and it came from T cells, B-cell-depleted T cells, or PBMCs.

The V and J ends lost 2 bases and 3 bases, in that order; junction bases with no gene match: 6. The CDR3 sequence is 15 residues long. Germline CDR1 reads SGHTA; CDR2 reads FQGNSA. Per the original data handling: For nucleated cells, counts were estimated from reference gene primer amplification. Produced via immunoSEQ multiplex PCR; TCRdb's table is partial and in-frame only. V and J calls plus clone size are reproduced from that table; the DNA served to infer D and trimming. The table records some 270,000 clones, about 89% of them present only once. The clonotype comes from a man aged 40-49 years with active or convalescent COVID-19. This sequence joins TRBV7-2 and TRBJ2-7, with 8 bases identical to TRBD1. Sample: peripheral blood. In DNA form, the CDR3 reads TGTGCCAGCAGCTTACGGTGGACAGGGAACTACGAGCAGTACTTC. This encodes CASSLRWTGNYEQYF.